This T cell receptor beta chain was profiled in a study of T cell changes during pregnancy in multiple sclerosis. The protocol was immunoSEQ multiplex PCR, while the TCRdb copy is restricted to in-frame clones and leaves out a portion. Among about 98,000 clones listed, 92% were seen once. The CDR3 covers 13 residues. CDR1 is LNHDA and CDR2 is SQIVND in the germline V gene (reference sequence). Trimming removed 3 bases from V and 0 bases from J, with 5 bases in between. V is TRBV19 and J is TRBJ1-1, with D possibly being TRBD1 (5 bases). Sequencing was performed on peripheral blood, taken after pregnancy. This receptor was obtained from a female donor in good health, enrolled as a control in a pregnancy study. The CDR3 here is CASSMTVNTEAFF. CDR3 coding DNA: TGTGCCAGTAGTATGACAGTGAACACTGAAGCTTTCTTT.